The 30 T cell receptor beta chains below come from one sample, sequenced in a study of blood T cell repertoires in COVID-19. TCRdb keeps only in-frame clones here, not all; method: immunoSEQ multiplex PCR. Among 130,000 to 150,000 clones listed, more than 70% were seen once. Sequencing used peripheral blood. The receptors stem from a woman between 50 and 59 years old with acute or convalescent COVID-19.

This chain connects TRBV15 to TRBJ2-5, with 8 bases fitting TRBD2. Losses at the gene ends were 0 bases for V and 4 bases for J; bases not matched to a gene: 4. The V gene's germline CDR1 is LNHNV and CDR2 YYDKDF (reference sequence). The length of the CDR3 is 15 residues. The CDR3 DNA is TGTGCCACCAGCAGAGATCGGGGGGGAGGAGAGACCCAGTACTTC. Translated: CATSRDRGGGETQYF.

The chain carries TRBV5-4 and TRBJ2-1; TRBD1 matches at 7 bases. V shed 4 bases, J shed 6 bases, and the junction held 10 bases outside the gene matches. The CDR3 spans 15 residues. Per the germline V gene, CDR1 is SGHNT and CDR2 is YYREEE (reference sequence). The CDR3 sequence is CASSPAGTVVNEQFF. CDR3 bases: TGTGCCAGCAGCCCCGCCGGGACAGTCGTCAATGAGCAGTTCTTC. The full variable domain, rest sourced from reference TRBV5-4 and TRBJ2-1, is ETGVTQSPTHLIKTRGQQVTLRCSSQSGHNTVSWYQQALGQGPQFIFQYYREEENGRGNFPPRFSGLQFPNYSSELNVNALELDDSALYLCASSPAGTVVNEQFFGPGTRLTVL.

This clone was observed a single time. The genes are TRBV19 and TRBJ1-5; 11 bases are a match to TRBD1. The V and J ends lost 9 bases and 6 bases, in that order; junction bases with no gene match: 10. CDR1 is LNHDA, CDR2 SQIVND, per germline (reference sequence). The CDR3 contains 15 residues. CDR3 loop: CASSLTGTGGQPQHF. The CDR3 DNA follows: TGTGCCAGCAGCCTGACCGGGACAGGGGGTCAGCCCCAGCATTTT.

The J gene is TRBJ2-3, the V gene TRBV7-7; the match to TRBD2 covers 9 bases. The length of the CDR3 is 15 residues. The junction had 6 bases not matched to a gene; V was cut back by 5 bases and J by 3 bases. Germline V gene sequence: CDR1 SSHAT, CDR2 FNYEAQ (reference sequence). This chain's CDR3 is CASSPSSGATDTQYF. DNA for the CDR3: TGTGCCAGCAGCCCGTCTAGCGGGGCAACAGATACGCAGTATTTT. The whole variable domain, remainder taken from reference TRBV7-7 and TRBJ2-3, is GAGVSQSPRYKVTKRGQDVTLRCDPISSHATLYWYQQALGQGPEFLTYFNYEAQPDKSGLPSDRFSAERPEGSISTLTIQRTEQRDSAMYRCASSPSSGATDTQYFGPGTRLTVL.

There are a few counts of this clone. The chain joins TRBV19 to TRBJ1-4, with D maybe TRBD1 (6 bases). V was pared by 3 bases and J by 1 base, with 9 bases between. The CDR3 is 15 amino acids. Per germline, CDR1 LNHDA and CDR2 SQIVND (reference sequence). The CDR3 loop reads CASSILQGTNEKLFF. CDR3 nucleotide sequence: TGTGCCAGTAGTATTCTACAGGGAACTAATGAAAAACTGTTTTTT.

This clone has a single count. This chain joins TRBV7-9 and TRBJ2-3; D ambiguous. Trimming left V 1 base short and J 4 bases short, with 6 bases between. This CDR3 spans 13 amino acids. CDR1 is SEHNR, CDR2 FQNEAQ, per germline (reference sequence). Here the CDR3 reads CASSLGLPDTQYF. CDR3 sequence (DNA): TGTGCCAGCAGCTTAGGGCTTCCAGATACGCAGTATTTT.

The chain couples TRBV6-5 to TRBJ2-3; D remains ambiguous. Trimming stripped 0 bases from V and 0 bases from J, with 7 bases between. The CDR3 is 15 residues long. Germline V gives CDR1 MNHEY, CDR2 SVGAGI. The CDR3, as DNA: TGTGCCAGCAGTTACTCGACACTTAGCACAGATACGCAGTATTTT. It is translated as CASSYSTLSTDTQYF.

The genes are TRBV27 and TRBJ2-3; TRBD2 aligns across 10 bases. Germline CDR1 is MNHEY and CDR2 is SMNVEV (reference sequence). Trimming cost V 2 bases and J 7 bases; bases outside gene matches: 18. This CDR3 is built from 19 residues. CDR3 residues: CASSLTSGGARGRWNTQYF. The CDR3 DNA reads TGTGCCAGCAGTTTAACGAGCGGGGGGGCCAGAGGTCGGTGGAATACGCAGTATTTT.

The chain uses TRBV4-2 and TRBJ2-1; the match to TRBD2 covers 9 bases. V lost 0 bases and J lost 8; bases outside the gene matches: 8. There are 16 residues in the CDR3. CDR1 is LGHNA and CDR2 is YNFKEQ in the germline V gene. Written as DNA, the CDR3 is TGTGCCAGCAGCCAAGATCAGGCTAGCGGGGTCTATGAGCAGTTCTTC. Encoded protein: CASSQDQASGVYEQFF.

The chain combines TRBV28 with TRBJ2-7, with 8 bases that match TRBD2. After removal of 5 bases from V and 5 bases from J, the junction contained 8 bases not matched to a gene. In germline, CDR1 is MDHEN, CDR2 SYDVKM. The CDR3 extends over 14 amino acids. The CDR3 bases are TGTGCCAGCAGTGGGTTTCGGGGGGGCCACGAGCAGTACTTC. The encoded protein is CASSGFRGGHEQYF. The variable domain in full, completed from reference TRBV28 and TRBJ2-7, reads DVKVTQSSRYLVKRTGEKVFLECVQDMDHENMFWYRQDPGLGLRLIYFSYDVKMKEKGDIPEGYSVSREKKERFSLILESASTNQTSMYLCASSGFRGGHEQYFGPGTRLTVT.

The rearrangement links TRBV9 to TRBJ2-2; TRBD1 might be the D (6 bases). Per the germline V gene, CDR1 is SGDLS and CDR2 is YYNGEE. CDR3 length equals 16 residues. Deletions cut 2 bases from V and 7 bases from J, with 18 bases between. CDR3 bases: TGTGCCAGCAGCGTCCTGGGGGCGCAGCCCCACGGGGAGCTGTTTTTT. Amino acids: CASSVLGAQPHGELFF.

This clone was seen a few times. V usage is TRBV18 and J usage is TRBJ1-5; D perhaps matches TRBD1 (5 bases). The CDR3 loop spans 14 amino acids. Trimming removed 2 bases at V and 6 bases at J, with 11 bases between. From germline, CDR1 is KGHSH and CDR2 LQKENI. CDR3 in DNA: TGTGCCAGCTCACCATCCGCAGGGCCTCAGCCCCAGCATTTT. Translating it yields CASSPSAGPQPQHF.

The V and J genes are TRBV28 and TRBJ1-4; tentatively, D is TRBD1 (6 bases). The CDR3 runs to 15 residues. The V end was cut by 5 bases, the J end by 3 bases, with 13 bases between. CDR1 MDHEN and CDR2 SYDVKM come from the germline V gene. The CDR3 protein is CASSPYRQANEKLFF. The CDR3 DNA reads TGTGCCAGCAGTCCGTATAGACAGGCTAATGAAAAACTGTTTTTT.

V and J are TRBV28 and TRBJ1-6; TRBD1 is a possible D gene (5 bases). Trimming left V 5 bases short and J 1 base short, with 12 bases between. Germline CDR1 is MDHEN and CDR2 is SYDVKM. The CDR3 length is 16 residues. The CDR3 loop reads CASSAAEGSYNSPLHF. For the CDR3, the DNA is TGTGCCAGCAGTGCCGCGGAGGGGTCCTATAATTCACCCCTCCACTTT.

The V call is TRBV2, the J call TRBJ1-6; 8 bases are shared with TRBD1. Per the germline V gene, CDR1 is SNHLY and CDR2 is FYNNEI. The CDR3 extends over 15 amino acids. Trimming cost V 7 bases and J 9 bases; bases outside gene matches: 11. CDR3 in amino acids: CASTTRTGKGSPLHF. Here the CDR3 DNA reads TGTGCCAGCACTACCCGGACAGGGAAGGGTTCACCCCTCCACTTT.

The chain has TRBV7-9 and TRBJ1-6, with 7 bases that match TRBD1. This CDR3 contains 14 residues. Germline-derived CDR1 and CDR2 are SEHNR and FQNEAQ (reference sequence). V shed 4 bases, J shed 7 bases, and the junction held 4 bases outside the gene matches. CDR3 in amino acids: CASSSGTENSPLHF. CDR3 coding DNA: TGTGCCAGCAGCTCCGGGACAGAAAATTCACCCCTCCACTTT.

The DNA for the CDR3 is TGTGCCAGCAGTTTGGGGGGAATTCGAGGAAACACCATATATTTT. Translation gives CASSLGGIRGNTIYF. V and J are TRBV28 and TRBJ1-3, with D possibly being TRBD1 (5 bases). Germline V CDR1 and CDR2: MDHEN, SYDVKM. V gave up 3 bases and J gave up 4 bases, with 13 bases separating them. This CDR3 is built from 15 residues.

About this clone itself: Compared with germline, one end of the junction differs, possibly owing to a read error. Here the CDR3 reads CASSLFEVRYEQHF. The DNA for the CDR3 is TGCGCCAGCAGCTTGTTTGAGGTGAGGTACGAGCAGCACTTC. The chain links TRBV5-1 to TRBJ2-7; D is uncertain. The germline V gene encodes CDR1 SGHRS and CDR2 YFSETQ. The CDR3 extends over 14 amino acids.

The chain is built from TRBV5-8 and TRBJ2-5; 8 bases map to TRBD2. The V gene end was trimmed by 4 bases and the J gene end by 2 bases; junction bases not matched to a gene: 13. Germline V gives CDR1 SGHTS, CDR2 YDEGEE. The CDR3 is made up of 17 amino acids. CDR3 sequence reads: CASSTGGSGGAQETQYF. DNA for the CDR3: TGTGCCAGCAGCACTGGGGGGAGCGGGGGAGCTCAAGAGACCCAGTACTTC.

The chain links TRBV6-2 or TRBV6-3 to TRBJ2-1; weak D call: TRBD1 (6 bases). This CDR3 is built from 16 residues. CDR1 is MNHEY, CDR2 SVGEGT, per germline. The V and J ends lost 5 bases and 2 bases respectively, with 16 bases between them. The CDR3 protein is CASSKLNRATYNEQFF. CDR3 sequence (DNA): TGTGCCAGCAGTAAATTGAACAGGGCGACCTACAATGAGCAGTTCTTC.

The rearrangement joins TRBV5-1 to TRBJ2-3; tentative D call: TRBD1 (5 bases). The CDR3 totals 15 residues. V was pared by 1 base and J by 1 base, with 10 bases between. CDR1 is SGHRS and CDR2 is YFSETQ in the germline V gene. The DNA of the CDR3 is TGCGCCAGCAGCTTGACGGGCAGGGGCACAGATACGCAGTATTTT. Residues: CASSLTGRGTDTQYF.

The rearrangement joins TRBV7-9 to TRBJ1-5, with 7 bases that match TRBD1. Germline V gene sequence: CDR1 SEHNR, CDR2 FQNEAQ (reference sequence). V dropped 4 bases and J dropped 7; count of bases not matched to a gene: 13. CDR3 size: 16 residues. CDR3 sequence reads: CASSSTGVGPWQPQHF. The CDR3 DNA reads TGTGCCAGCAGCTCAACAGGGGTAGGGCCCTGGCAGCCCCAGCATTTT.

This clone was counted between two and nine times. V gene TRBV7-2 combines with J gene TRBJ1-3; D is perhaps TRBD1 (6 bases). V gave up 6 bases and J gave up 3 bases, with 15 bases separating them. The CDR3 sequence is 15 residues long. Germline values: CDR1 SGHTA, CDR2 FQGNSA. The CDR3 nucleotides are TGTGCCAGCAGTAAAACAGGGCACGGTGGAAACACCATATATTTT. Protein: CASSKTGHGGNTIYF.

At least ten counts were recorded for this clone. CDR3 loop: CASSFLPGQGAGWGNQPQHF. Written as DNA, the CDR3 is TGTGCCAGCAGTTTTCTCCCGGGACAGGGGGCCGGATGGGGCAATCAGCCCCAGCATTTT. The chain carries TRBV27 and TRBJ1-5; the match to TRBD1 covers 12 bases. The length of the CDR3 is 20 residues. The J segment lost 2 bases and the V segment lost 3 bases, leaving 14 bases of the junction unmatched. CDR1 is MNHEY, CDR2 SMNVEV, per germline (reference sequence).

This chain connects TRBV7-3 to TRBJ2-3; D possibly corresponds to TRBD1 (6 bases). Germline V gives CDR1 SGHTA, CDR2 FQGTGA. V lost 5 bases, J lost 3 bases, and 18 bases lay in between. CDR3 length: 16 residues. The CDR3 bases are TGTGCCAGCAGCAACCCAGGGGATAGCTTGACAGATACGCAGTATTTT. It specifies CASSNPGDSLTDTQYF.

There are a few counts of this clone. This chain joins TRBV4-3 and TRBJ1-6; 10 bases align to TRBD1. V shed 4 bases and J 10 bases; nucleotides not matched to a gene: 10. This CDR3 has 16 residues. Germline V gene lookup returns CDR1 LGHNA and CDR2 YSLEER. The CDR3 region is CASSLADRGSGSPLHF. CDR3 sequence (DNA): TGCGCCAGCAGCCTCGCGGACAGGGGGTCGGGCTCACCCCTCCACTTT.

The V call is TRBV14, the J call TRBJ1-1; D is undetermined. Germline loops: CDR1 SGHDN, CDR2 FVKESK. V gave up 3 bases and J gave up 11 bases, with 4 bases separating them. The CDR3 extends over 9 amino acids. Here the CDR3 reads CASSHAAFF. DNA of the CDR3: TGTGCCAGCAGCCACGCGGCTTTCTTT.

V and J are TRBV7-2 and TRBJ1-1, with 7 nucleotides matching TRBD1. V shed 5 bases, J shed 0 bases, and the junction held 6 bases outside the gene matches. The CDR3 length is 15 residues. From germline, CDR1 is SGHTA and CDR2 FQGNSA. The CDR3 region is CASSPRTGLNTEAFF. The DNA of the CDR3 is TGTGCCAGCAGCCCTCGGACAGGCCTGAACACTGAAGCTTTCTTT. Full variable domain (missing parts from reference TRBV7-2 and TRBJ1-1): GAGVSQSPSNKVTEKGKDVELRCDPISGHTALYWYRQSLGQGLEFLIYFQGNSAPDKSGLPSDRFSAERTGGSVSTLTIQRTQQEDSAVYLCASSPRTGLNTEAFFGQGTRLTVV.

In nucleotides, the CDR3 is TGTGCCTGGAGTGGAGGCACGTCTAACTATGGCTACACCTTC. Protein sequence: CAWSGGTSNYGYTF. V gene TRBV30 combines with J gene TRBJ1-2, with D hard to call. The CDR3 loop spans 14 amino acids. Germline assignment: CDR1 GTSNPN and CDR2 SVGIG (reference sequence). Trimming removed 1 base at V and 0 bases at J, with 9 bases between.

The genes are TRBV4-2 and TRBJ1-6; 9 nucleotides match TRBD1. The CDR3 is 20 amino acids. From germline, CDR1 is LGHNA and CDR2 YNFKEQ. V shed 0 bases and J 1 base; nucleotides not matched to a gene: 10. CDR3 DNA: TGTGCCAGCAGCCAAGAAGGGGGACAGGGAAAGTGGTCCTATAATTCACCCCTCCACTTT. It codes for CASSQEGGQGKWSYNSPLHF.